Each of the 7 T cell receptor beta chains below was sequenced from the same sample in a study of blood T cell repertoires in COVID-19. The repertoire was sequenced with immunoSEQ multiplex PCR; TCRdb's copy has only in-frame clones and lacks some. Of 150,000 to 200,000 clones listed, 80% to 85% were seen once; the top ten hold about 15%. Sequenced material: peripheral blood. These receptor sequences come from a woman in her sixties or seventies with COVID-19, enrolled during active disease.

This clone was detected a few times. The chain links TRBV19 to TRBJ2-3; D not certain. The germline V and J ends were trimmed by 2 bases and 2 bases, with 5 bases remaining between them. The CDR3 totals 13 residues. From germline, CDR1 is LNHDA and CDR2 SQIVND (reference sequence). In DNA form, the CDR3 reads TGTGCCAGTAGTATACGGGTCACAGATACGCAGTATTTT. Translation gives CASSIRVTDTQYF. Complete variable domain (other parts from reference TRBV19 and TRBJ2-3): DGGITQSPKYLFRKEGQNVTLSCEQNLNHDAMYWYRQDPGQGLRLIYYSQIVNDFQKGDIAEGYSVSREKKESFPLTVTSAQKNPTAFYLCASSIRVTDTQYFGPGTRLTVL.

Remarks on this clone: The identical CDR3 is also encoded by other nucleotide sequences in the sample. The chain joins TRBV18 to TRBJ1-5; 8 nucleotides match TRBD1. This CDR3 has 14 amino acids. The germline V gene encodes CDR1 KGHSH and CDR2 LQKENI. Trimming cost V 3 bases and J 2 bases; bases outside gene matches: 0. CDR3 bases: TGTGCCAGCTCACCGGGACAGGGCAATCAGCCCCAGCATTTT. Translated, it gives CASSPGQGNQPQHF. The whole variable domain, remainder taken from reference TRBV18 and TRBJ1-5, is NAGVMQNPRHLVRRRGQEARLRCSPMKGHSHVYWYRQLPEEGLKFMVYLQKENIIDESGMPKERFSAEFPKEGPSILRIQQVVRGDSAAYFCASSPGQGNQPQHFGDGTRLSIL.

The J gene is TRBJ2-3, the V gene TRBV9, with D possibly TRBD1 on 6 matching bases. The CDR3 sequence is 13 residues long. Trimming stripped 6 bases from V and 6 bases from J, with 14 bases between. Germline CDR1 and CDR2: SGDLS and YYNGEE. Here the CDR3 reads CASTTGLWDTQYF. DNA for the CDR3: TGTGCCAGCACAACAGGGTTATGGGATACGCAGTATTTT.

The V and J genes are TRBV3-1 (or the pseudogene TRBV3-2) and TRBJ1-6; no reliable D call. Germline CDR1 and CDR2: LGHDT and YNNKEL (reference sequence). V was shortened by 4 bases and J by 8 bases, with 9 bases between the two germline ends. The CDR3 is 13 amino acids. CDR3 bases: TGTGCCAGCAGCCTTAGCTGGGATTCACCCCTCCACTTT. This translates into CASSLSWDSPLHF.

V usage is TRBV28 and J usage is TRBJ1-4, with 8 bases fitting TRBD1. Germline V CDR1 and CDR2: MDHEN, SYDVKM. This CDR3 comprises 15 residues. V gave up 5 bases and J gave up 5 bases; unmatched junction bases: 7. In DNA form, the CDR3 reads TGTGCCAGCAGTAACTCAGGGGGCCCAAATGAAAAACTGTTTTTT. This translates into CASSNSGGPNEKLFF.

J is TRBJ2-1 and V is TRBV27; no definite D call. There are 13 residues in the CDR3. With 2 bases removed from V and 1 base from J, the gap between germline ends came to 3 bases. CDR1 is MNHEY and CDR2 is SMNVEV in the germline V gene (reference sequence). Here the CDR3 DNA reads TGTGCCAGCAGTTTAGCGTCCTACAATGAGCAGTTCTTC. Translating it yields CASSLASYNEQFF.

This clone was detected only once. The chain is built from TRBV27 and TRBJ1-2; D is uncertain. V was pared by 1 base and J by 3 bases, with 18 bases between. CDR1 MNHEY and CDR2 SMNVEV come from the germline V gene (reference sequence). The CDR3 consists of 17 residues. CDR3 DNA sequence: TGTGCCAGCAGTTTATTGGGTAGGCGGGGAGCAGACTATGGCTACACCTTC. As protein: CASSLLGRRGADYGYTF.